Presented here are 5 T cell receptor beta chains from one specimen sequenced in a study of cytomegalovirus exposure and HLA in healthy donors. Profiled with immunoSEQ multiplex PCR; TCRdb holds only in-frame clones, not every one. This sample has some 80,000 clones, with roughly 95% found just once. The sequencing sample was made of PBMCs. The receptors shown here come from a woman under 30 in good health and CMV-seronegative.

CDR3 sequence (DNA): TGCGCCAGCAGCCTCAAGGGGACAGGGTCGGATGAGCAGTTCTTC. This sequence encodes CASSLKGTGSDEQFF. The chain is built from TRBV5-1 and TRBJ2-1, with 9 bases fitting TRBD1. V lost 4 bases, J lost 8 bases, and 10 bases stayed unmatched. From germline, CDR1 is SGHRS and CDR2 YFSETQ. This CDR3 comprises 15 residues.

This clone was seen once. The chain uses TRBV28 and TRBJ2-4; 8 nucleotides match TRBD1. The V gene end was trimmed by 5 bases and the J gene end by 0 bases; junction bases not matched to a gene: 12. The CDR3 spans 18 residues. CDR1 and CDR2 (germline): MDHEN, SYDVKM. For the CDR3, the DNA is TGTGCCAGCAGTATCCCTCTAGGACAGGGAAAAGCCAAAAACATTCAGTACTTC. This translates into CASSIPLGQGKAKNIQYF. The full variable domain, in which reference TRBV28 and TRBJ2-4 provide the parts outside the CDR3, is DVKVTQSSRYLVKRTGEKVFLECVQDMDHENMFWYRQDPGLGLRLIYFSYDVKMKEKGDIPEGYSVSREKKERFSLILESASTNQTSMYLCASSIPLGQGKAKNIQYFGAGTRLSVL.

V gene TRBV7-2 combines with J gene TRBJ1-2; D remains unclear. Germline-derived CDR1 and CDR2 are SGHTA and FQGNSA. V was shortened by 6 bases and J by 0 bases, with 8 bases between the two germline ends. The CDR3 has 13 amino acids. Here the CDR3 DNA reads TGTGCCAGCAGTAACGGAGCTAACTATGGCTACACCTTC. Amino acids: CASSNGANYGYTF.

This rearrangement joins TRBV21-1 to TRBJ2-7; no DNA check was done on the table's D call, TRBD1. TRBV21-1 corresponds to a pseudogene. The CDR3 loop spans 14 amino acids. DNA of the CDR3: TGTGCCAGCAGCAAAGCAGGGGGCTCCTACGAGCAGTACTTC. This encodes CASSKAGGSYEQYF.

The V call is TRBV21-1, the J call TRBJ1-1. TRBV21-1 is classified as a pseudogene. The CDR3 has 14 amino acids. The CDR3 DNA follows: TGTGCCAGCAGCAGTTTGGGAGTGAACACTGAAGCTTTCTTT. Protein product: CASSSLGVNTEAFF.